The rows below give T cell receptor beta chains drawn from one sample of a study of T cell responses to AZD1222 COVID-19 vaccine. The table came from immunoSEQ multiplex PCR; TCRdb's copy has only in-frame clones and leaves some out. The sample has 120,000 or so clones; over 75% are singletons. The material sequenced was peripheral blood, taken on day 0 of AZD1222 vaccination. The receptors originated from an adult in good health. Both conserved end residues are part of each CDR3. D genes are given only for firm matches. Some rows mark clone size as missing; the rest say once, few, many or name a class of expanded clone.

clone_size j_call d_call v_call cdr3_aa cdr3_nt
few TRBJ2-1 . TRBV11-3 CASSSGLRDTDDEQFF TGTGCCAGCAGCTCCGGCCTCCGGGACACGGACGATGAGCAGTTCTTC
. TRBJ1-1 . TRBV7-9 CASSLVTTEAFF TGTGCCAGCAGCTTAGTTACCACTGAAGCTTTCTTT
. TRBJ1-4 TRBD1 TRBV11-2 CASSLNKIQGRNEKLFF TGTGCCAGCAGCTTAAATAAAATACAGGGGCGTAATGAAAAACTGTTTTTT
. TRBJ2-7 . TRBV11-3 CASSLRGQGPYEQYF TGTGCCAGCAGCTTAAGAGGGCAGGGGCCCTACGAGCAGTACTTC
. TRBJ1-2 TRBD1 TRBV5-1 CASSLGGQGEYTF TGCGCCAGCAGCTTGGGCGGCCAGGGGGAGTACACCTTC
. TRBJ2-1 . TRBV7-2 CASSPLEGRSNEQFF TGTGCCAGCAGCCCTCTTGAGGGTCGAAGCAATGAGCAGTTCTTC
once TRBJ2-1 . TRBV9 CASGRRLVNEQFF TGTGCCAGCGGGCGTCGACTAGTCAATGAGCAGTTCTTC
. TRBJ1-5 TRBD1 TRBV6-5 CASRQGQGLTQPQHF TGTGCCAGCAGGCAGGGACAGGGGCTGACGCAGCCCCAGCATTTT
. TRBJ1-2 . TRBV4-1 CASSQAPRTGYGYTF TGCGCCAGCAGCCAAGCGCCCAGGACTGGGTATGGCTACACCTTC
. TRBJ2-3 . TRBV7-3 CASSFGLDTQYF TGTGCCAGCAGCTTCGGTTTGGATACGCAGTATTTT
few TRBJ2-7 . TRBV6-2/TRBV6-3 CASSYRTISYEQYF TGTGCCAGCAGTTACCGGACCATCTCCTACGAGCAGTACTTC